This T cell receptor (beta chain) is drawn from a study of T cell changes during pregnancy in multiple sclerosis (dated by TCRdb to the late 2010s). Broadly, across the study: The study examined how the T cell repertoire changed over the course of pregnancy in women with multiple sclerosis.

The method was the immunoSEQ multiplex PCR assay. TCRdb took over this immuneACCESS table, retaining in-frame rearrangements with V and J assigned. Such tables are incomplete; in checked studies, under half of the missing clones stem from an unresolved V gene, and the remainder is unexplained. Present in this sample are nearly 110,000 clones, about nine tenths of which were seen just once. Of the sample, 0.78% is held by the ten largest clones. The CDR3 contains 15 residues, cysteine and phenylalanine counted. Left in the record is the CDR3 DNA by itself, 45 bases read in frame from the first base. On this clone itself: The antigen this receptor binds is unknown. No base quality information exists; no much larger clone differs at one position.

This material consisted of peripheral blood, taken in the third trimester of pregnancy. This receptor was identified in a female donor in good health, enrolled as a control in a pregnancy study. The chain is encoded by TRBV21-1 joined to TRBJ2-7; the listed D gene, TRBD1, was not tested against the DNA. TRBV21-1 is tagged as a pseudogene. The DNA sequence follows: TGTGCCAGCAGCAAAGAGGACAGGAGCTCCTACGAGCAGTACTTC. Its protein is CASSKEDRSSYEQYF.